The 32 T cell receptor beta chains below all came from one sample that was sequenced in a study of neurological immune-mediated disorders. MiXCR, run by TCRdb on the 5' RACE reads, gives a single entry per CDR3 protein. Of tens of thousands of distinct CDR3 sequences listed, roughly 8.4% are singletons. Time point meaning: longitudinal time-point 3. Sequenced material: PBMCs. The receptors were gathered from a woman in her thirties or forties in good health.

This clonotype was picked up many times. The chain employs TRBV7-8 and TRBJ2-7; tentative D call: TRBD2 (6 bases). The CDR3 is 15 amino acids. Per germline, CDR1 SGHVS and CDR2 FQNEAQ. Trimming left V 0 bases short and J 2 bases short, with 11 bases between. CDR3 DNA sequence: TGTGCCAGCAGCTTAGCCGGGACTGGTCCCTACGAGCAGTACTTC. Protein product: CASSLAGTGPYEQYF.

In its sample, this clonotype was seen many times. The genes are TRBV29-1 and TRBJ2-1; D could derive from TRBD1 or TRBD2 (5 bases each). This CDR3 region has 14 residues. With 6 bases removed from V and 6 bases from J, the gap between germline ends came to 18 bases. Germline V lookup: CDR1 SQVTM, CDR2 ANQGSEA. For the CDR3, the DNA is TGCAGCGTCCTTGGGACCGGGGAGATCAATGAGCAGTTCTTC. It is translated as CSVLGTGEINEQFF.

The sample holds many counts of this clonotype. The CDR3 loop is CSVEEGDGTAYGYTF. The CDR3 DNA reads TGCAGCGTTGAAGAAGGGGACGGAACCGCCTATGGCTACACCTTC. The rearrangement uses TRBV29-1 and TRBJ1-2, with D perhaps matching TRBD1 (5 bases). V lost 0 bases and J 4 bases, leaving 15 bases between the germline ends. The CDR3 consists of 15 residues. CDR1 and CDR2 (germline): SQVTM, ANQGSEA.

This clonotype has at least ten counts. V gene TRBV20-1 combines with J gene TRBJ2-3; 7 bases are a match to TRBD2. Germline V CDR1 and CDR2: DFQATT, SNEGSKA (reference sequence). V was clipped by 2 bases and J by 8 bases; unmatched bases: 13. This CDR3 spans 15 amino acids. The DNA of the CDR3 is TGCAGTGCTAGACGGGGGACTACCAACGTCGGTACGCAGTATTTT. It yields the protein CSARRGTTNVGTQYF.

This clonotype was counted many times. The chain has TRBV9 and TRBJ2-7, with D possibly being TRBD2 (5 bases). There are 16 residues in the CDR3. V shed 0 bases and J shed 0 bases, with 13 bases lying between them. Germline V CDR1 and CDR2: SGDLS, YYNGEE. The CDR3 region is CASSVGAGGSSYEQYF. The CDR3 nucleotides are TGTGCCAGCAGCGTAGGGGCGGGCGGATCCTCCTACGAGCAGTACTTC.

This clonotype came up many times. The chain recombines TRBV6-5 with TRBJ1-6; 8 nucleotides match TRBD1. The germline CDR1 and CDR2 sequences are MNHEY and SVGAGI. The CDR3 consists of 16 residues. V lost 5 bases and J lost 8; bases outside the gene matches: 11. CDR3 region: CASSRGQGATHSPLHF. In DNA, the CDR3 is TGTGCCAGCAGTCGCGGACAGGGCGCAACCCATTCACCCCTCCACTTT.

This clonotype has a count of ten or more. This sequence joins TRBV6-5 and TRBJ1-1, with 9 bases identical to TRBD1. Germline V gives CDR1 MNHEY, CDR2 SVGAGI. J was trimmed by 1 base and V by 5 bases; bases with no gene match: 2. The CDR3 is 14 amino acids. Here the CDR3 DNA reads TGTGCCAGCAGTAAGGACAGGGGGAACACTGAAGCTTTCTTT. This encodes CASSKDRGNTEAFF.

In its sample, this clonotype was seen many times. The rearrangement joins TRBV20-1 to TRBJ2-1, with D perhaps given as TRBD1 or TRBD2 (6 bases each). The CDR3 length is 15 residues. Germline lookup yields CDR1 DFQATT and CDR2 SNEGSKA (reference sequence). V shed 4 bases and J shed 8 bases, with 21 bases lying between them. As DNA, the CDR3 is TGCAGTGCTATGAGGGGGGCGTCGACGGTGGATGAGCAGTTCTTC. Translating it yields CSAMRGASTVDEQFF.

This clonotype was found many times. This chain uses TRBV5-1 with TRBJ1-1; D is unclear. Germline V gene sequence: CDR1 SGHRS, CDR2 YFSETQ. The V end lost 8 bases, the J end lost 5 bases, and 10 bases lay between the germline ends. This CDR3 is 11 amino acids long. The CDR3 DNA reads as TGCGCCAGGAGGAGAGGGACTGAAGCTTTCTTT. Amino acids: CARRRGTEAFF.

This clonotype occurred many times. This chain joins TRBV5-1 and TRBJ1-1, with D uncertain. Between the trimmed V and J ends, which lost 0 bases and 0 bases, there was a span of 6 bases. CDR1 is SGHRS, CDR2 YFSETQ, per germline. The CDR3 extends over 14 amino acids. Here the CDR3 reads CASSLVYMNTEAFF. The CDR3 DNA follows: TGCGCCAGCAGCTTGGTATACATGAACACTGAAGCTTTCTTT.

V usage is TRBV7-9 and J usage is TRBJ2-7; D not certain. V shed 5 bases and J shed 5 bases, with 7 bases lying between them. This CDR3 comprises 11 residues. Germline-derived CDR1 and CDR2 are SEHNR and FQNEAQ (reference sequence). The CDR3 sequence is CASSPLNEQYF. The CDR3 DNA reads as TGTGCCAGCAGCCCACTAAACGAGCAGTACTTC.

This clonotype was found many times. This sequence joins TRBV10-3 and TRBJ2-6; D assignment may be TRBD1 or TRBD2 (5 bases each). The CDR3 is 16 amino acids. Trimming took 3 bases from V and 2 from J, leaving 11 bases between them. Germline lookup yields CDR1 ENHRY and CDR2 SYGVKD. CDR3 amino acids: CAISEEGTAGANVLTF. The CDR3 DNA reads as TGTGCCATCAGTGAAGAAGGGACGGCTGGGGCCAACGTCCTGACTTTC.

This clonotype appeared many times. V usage is TRBV25-1 and J usage is TRBJ2-5, with D possibly being TRBD1 or TRBD2 (5 bases each). Trimming pared 0 bases from V and 4 bases from J, leaving 12 bases between. The V gene's germline CDR1 is MGHDK and CDR2 SYGVNS. This CDR3 is 15 amino acids long. The CDR3 sequence is CASSEYMGDAETQYF. The DNA of the CDR3 is TGTGCCAGCAGTGAATATATGGGGGACGCAGAGACCCAGTACTTC.

This clonotype has at least ten counts. The gene calls are TRBV5-1 and TRBJ1-1; tentative D call: TRBD1 (6 bases). This CDR3 is built from 14 residues. Germline V gives CDR1 SGHRS, CDR2 YFSETQ. The V and J ends lost 4 bases and 3 bases respectively, with 13 bases between them. The CDR3 bases are TGCGCCAGCAGCAACAGGGATGGGTACACTGAAGCTTTCTTT. Protein product: CASSNRDGYTEAFF.

Many counts were recorded for this clonotype. The chain uses TRBV15 and TRBJ2-7; D is perhaps TRBD2 (6 bases). Germline loops: CDR1 LNHNV, CDR2 YYDKDF (reference sequence). The CDR3 contains 16 residues. V was shortened by 1 base and J by 7 bases, with 20 bases between the two germline ends. CDR3 DNA sequence: TGTGCCACCAGCAGAGGAGCGGGTGCGGCGTTAAATGAGCAGTACTTC. Its translation: CATSRGAGAALNEQYF.

Many counts were recorded for this clonotype. This sequence joins TRBV12-3 or TRBV12-4 and TRBJ1-5, with a possible D match to TRBD1 (5 bases). Trimming removed 5 bases at V and 5 bases at J, with 16 bases between. This CDR3 is built from 15 residues. The CDR3 DNA reads as TGTGCCAGCAGTGCTAAACTGGGACTTTATCAGCCCCAGCATTTT. It is translated as CASSAKLGLYQPQHF.

This clonotype was seen ten or more times. The chain links TRBV7-8 to TRBJ1-4; D call uncertain. With 0 bases removed from V and 3 bases from J, the gap between germline ends came to 2 bases. In germline, CDR1 is SGHVS, CDR2 FQNEAQ. There are 13 residues in the CDR3. This CDR3 is CASSLASNEKLFF. The CDR3 nucleotides read TGTGCCAGCAGCTTAGCCTCTAATGAAAAACTGTTTTTT.

This clonotype has ten or more counts. CDR3: CASRPGTNTGELFF. DNA of the CDR3: TGTGCCAGCAGACCCGGGACGAACACCGGGGAGCTGTTTTTT. The rearrangement links TRBV7-9 to TRBJ2-2; possible D gene TRBD2, 5 bases. The V and J ends lost 6 bases and 0 bases respectively, with 8 bases between them. From germline, CDR1 is SEHNR and CDR2 FQNEAQ (reference sequence). The CDR3 covers 14 residues.

This clonotype was counted ten times or more. The chain links TRBV11-3 to TRBJ2-3, with a tentative D call TRBD2 (5 bases). Germline CDR1 is SGHNT and CDR2 is YENEEA. Deletions cut 5 bases from V and 0 bases from J, with 9 bases between. This CDR3 is 14 amino acids long. DNA of the CDR3: TGTGCCAGCAGCCAAGGACTGAGCACAGATACGCAGTATTTT. This translates into CASSQGLSTDTQYF.

This clonotype was seen ten or more times. This chain uses TRBV7-2 with TRBJ1-2; D not resolved. Trimming removed 5 bases from V and 5 bases from J, with 15 bases in between. CDR1 is SGHTA, CDR2 FQGNSA, per germline. The CDR3 consists of 14 residues. The CDR3, as DNA: TGTGCCAGCAGCCCCCCCGAGGGTGGATATGGCTACACCTTC. Residues: CASSPPEGGYGYTF. The variable domain in full, completed from reference TRBV7-2 and TRBJ1-2, reads GAGVSQSPSNKVTEKGKDVELRCDPISGHTALYWYRQSLGQGLEFLIYFQGNSAPDKSGLPSDRFSAERTGGSVSTLTIQRTQQEDSAVYLCASSPPEGGYGYTFGSGTRLTVV.

This clonotype was seen at least ten times. The V and J genes are TRBV12-3 or TRBV12-4 and TRBJ2-2; D gene uncertain. The CDR3 loop spans 14 amino acids. V lost 3 bases and J 2 bases, leaving 7 bases between the germline ends. CDR3 sequence (DNA): TGTGCCAGCAGTTTCACTGGCAACACCGGGGAGCTGTTTTTT. The encoded protein is CASSFTGNTGELFF.

This clonotype has just one count. It may be a read error: a sequence one base away is much more abundant. The rearrangement links TRBV6-5 to TRBJ2-2; D is unresolved. The ends were cut back, 2 bases at V and 7 bases at J, with 5 bases in the middle. The CDR3 is 12 amino acids. Germline CDR1 is MNHEY and CDR2 is SVGAGI. CDR3 amino acids: CASSYDNGELFF. CDR3 sequence (DNA): TGTGCCAGCAGTTACGACAACGGGGAGCTGTTTTTT.

This clonotype has ten or more counts. The chain carries TRBV7-2 and TRBJ2-3, with 16 bases fitting TRBD2. Looked up from germline, CDR1 is SGHTA and CDR2 is FQGNSA. V was pared by 4 bases and J by 2 bases, with 3 bases of the junction left unmatched. The length of the CDR3 is 17 residues. The CDR3 coding sequence is TGTGCCAGCAGCTCGGGACTAGCGGGAGGGTTCACAGATACGCAGTATTTT. It encodes CASSSGLAGGFTDTQYF. Supplemented by reference TRBV7-2 and TRBJ2-3, the full variable domain reads GAGVSQSPSNKVTEKGKDVELRCDPISGHTALYWYRQSLGQGLEFLIYFQGNSAPDKSGLPSDRFSAERTGGSVSTLTIQRTQQEDSAVYLCASSSGLAGGFTDTQYFGPGTRLTVL.

In regard to this clonotype: No DNA is shown, since the ends of the CDR3 on it are uncertain; the CDR3 is the one TCRdb lists. This chain uses TRBV4-3 with TRBJ2-2; the table gives TRBD1 as D, unverified against the DNA. Ends included, the CDR3 has 15 residues. Germline V lookup: CDR1 LGHNA, CDR2 YSLEER. CDR3: CASSRGHRTPGSCFF.

The chain's CDR3 is CASSSGQVLNTEAFF. In DNA, the CDR3 is TGCGCCAGCAGCTCCGGACAGGTGCTGAACACTGAAGCTTTCTTT. The chain links TRBV5-1 to TRBJ1-1, with 7 bases lining up with TRBD1. The CDR3 extends over 15 amino acids. V shed 3 bases, J shed 0 bases, and the junction held 5 bases outside the gene matches. Germline CDR1 and CDR2: SGHRS and YFSETQ.

This clonotype occurred many times. The chain has TRBV12-3 or TRBV12-4 and TRBJ1-1; no clear D. The CDR3 spans 12 residues. The ends were cut back, 8 bases at V and 1 base at J, with 8 bases in the middle. The CDR3 loop is CASAQQNTEAFF. CDR3 DNA: TGTGCCAGCGCGCAGCAGAACACTGAAGCTTTCTTT.

This clonotype occurred many times. The CDR3 spells CSAERGQETQYF. The CDR3 DNA sequence: TGCAGTGCTGAAAGGGGCCAAGAGACCCAGTACTTC. The chain recombines TRBV20-1 with TRBJ2-5; possibly TRBD1 for D (5 bases). The germline CDR1 and CDR2 sequences are DFQATT and SNEGSKA (reference sequence). This CDR3 is 12 amino acids long. V was pared by 5 bases and J by 1 base, with 8 bases between.

This clonotype was observed at least ten times. The V and J genes are TRBV7-2 and TRBJ2-2, with 8 bases identical to TRBD2. Germline CDR1 SGHTA, CDR2 FQGNSA. CDR3 size: 15 residues. J was trimmed by 2 bases and V by 5 bases; bases with no gene match: 4. The CDR3 protein is CASSPGGANTGELFF. The CDR3 DNA reads as TGTGCCAGCAGCCCGGGGGGGGCTAACACCGGGGAGCTGTTTTTT. The whole variable domain, remainder taken from reference TRBV7-2 and TRBJ2-2, is GAGVSQSPSNKVTEKGKDVELRCDPISGHTALYWYRQSLGQGLEFLIYFQGNSAPDKSGLPSDRFSAERTGGSVSTLTIQRTQQEDSAVYLCASSPGGANTGELFFGEGSRLTVL.

This clonotype came up many times. The chain couples TRBV7-2 to TRBJ2-1; D is perhaps TRBD1 or TRBD2 (5 bases each). V was clipped by 4 bases and J by 0 bases, with 13 bases between them. Germline V gene sequence: CDR1 SGHTA, CDR2 FQGNSA. The CDR3 is 16 residues long. CDR3 amino acids: CASSSGRASSYNEQFF. The CDR3 nucleotides are TGTGCCAGCAGCTCGGGACGGGCCAGCTCCTACAATGAGCAGTTCTTC. Supplemented by reference TRBV7-2 and TRBJ2-1, the full variable domain reads GAGVSQSPSNKVTEKGKDVELRCDPISGHTALYWYRQSLGQGLEFLIYFQGNSAPDKSGLPSDRFSAERTGGSVSTLTIQRTQQEDSAVYLCASSSGRASSYNEQFFGPGTRLTVL.

This clonotype was detected ten times or more. J is TRBJ1-5 and V is TRBV20-1, with 9 bases lining up with TRBD1. The CDR3 consists of 13 residues. Germline V gene sequence: CDR1 DFQATT, CDR2 SNEGSKA (reference sequence). Trimming took 5 bases from V and 6 from J; bases not matched to a gene: 5. This chain's CDR3 is CSAGQGRGQPQHF. The DNA for the CDR3 is TGCAGTGCTGGACAGGGGAGAGGTCAGCCCCAGCATTTT.

The gene calls are TRBV20-1 and TRBJ1-5, with 7 bases lining up with TRBD1. Trimming cost V 6 bases and J 1 base; bases outside gene matches: 9. This CDR3 comprises 15 residues. Germline loops: CDR1 DFQATT, CDR2 SNEGSKA (reference sequence). The CDR3 DNA follows: TGCAGTGCCAAGGGACAGCAGACCAGCAATCAGCCCCAGCATTTT. This gives the protein CSAKGQQTSNQPQHF.

This clonotype was recorded at least ten times. The CDR3 is CASSLGQGRRSYTF. The CDR3 DNA is TGCGCCAGCAGCTTGGGACAGGGGAGGAGAAGCTACACCTTC. The chain couples TRBV5-1 to TRBJ1-2; TRBD1 matches 8 bases. Germline-derived CDR1 and CDR2 are SGHRS and YFSETQ. V was pared by 0 bases and J by 9 bases, with 7 bases of the junction left unmatched. This CDR3 is 14 amino acids long.